This TCR beta chain was recorded in a study of T-cell memory formation after mild COVID-19. Looking at the study overall: Each donor largely had its own TCR clusters. Study results and limitations: Among contracting clones, CD4+ were mainly CM/EM and CD8+ enriched in EMRA.

TCRdb fed the 5' RACE reads into MiXCR, producing one record per CDR3 protein. The table has about 300,000 distinct CDR3 sequences, approximately 19% seen once; the top ten hold around 21%. This clonotype was detected a few times. Its target is unknown. In germline, CDR1 is SGHTA, CDR2 FQGNSA. The CDR3 totals 14 residues. V was shortened by 5 bases and J by 0 bases, with 11 bases between the two germline ends. This rearrangement joins TRBV7-2 to TRBJ2-7, with D unclear. The sequence was obtained from a man aged 18 to 29 who had mild COVID-19 (a few samples of this study predate the infection). Cell type and time point are not known. The source material was PBMCs or a T cell subset sorted from them (not recorded which). The CDR3 region has the DNA TGTGCCAGCAGCACCCGGAAGGACTCCTACGAGCAGTACGTC. This encodes CASSTRKDSYEQYV.